This T cell receptor (beta chain) was sequenced in a study of shared clonotypes between healthy human individuals. Background on the study: Each donor had three CD4 naive, three CD4 memory, two CD8 naive and one CD8 memory plate. Study-wide results and limits: Unshared clonotypes carried lower generation probabilities than those common to all four donors.

Donors comprised only Caucasian adults living in Nashville, Tennessee. This clone has only one observation. The antigen remains undetermined. Deep was the level at which the assay was run. This table comes from immunoSEQ multiplex PCR, and its TCRdb copy is limited to in-frame clones, with some not included. The sample lists about 600,000 clones, 97% seen once, with roughly 0.055% in the top ten. V dropped 6 bases and J dropped 10; count of bases not matched to a gene: 13. The CDR3 runs to 14 residues. CDR1 and CDR2 (germline): MGHDK, SYGVNS. The specimen sequenced was naive CD4+ T cells sorted from blood. Stated subset: CD45RA+ positively selected. The chain couples TRBV25-1 to TRBJ1-1, with 8 bases identical to TRBD1. This receptor was obtained from a woman aged 30 to 39 in good health. CDR3 amino acids: CASSPSRTGGLAFF. CDR3 bases: TGTGCCAGCAGCCCGTCTCGAACAGGGGGATTAGCTTTCTTT.